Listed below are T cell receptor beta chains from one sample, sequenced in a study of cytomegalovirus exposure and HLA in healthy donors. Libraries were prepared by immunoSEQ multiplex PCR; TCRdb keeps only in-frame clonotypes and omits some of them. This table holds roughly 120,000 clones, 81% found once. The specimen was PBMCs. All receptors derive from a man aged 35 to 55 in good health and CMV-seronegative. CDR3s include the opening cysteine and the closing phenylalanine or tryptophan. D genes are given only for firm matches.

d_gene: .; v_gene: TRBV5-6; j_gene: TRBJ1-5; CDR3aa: CASNREGSNQPQHF
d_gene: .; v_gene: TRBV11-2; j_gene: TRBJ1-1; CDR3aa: CASSRAGHTEAFF
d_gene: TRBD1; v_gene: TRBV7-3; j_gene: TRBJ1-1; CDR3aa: CASSLYRGTEAFF
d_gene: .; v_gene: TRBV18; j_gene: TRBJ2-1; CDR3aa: CASSPNDMSNEQFF
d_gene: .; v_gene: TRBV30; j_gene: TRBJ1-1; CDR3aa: CAWSVSRAEAFF
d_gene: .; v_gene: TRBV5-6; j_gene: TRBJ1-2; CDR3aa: CASSSRYGYTF
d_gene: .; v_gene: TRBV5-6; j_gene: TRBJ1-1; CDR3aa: CASSRGRSSTEAFF
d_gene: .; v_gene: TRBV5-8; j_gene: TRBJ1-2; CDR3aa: CASSKVQGFGGYTF
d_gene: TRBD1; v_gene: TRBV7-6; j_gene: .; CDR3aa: CASSLDRGPYEQYF
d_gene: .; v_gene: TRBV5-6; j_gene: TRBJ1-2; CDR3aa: CASSQPHPGGYTF
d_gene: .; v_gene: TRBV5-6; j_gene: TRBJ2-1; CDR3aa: CASSPVDEDNEQFF
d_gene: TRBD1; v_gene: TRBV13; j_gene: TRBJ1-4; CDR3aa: CASSSRQGVGEKLFF
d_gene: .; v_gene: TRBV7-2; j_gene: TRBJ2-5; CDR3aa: CASSLVSRAQETQYF
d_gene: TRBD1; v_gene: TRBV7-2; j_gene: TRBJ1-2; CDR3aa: CASSLQGVGYGYTF
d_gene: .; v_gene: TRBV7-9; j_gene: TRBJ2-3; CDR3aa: CASSDPRNGDTQYF
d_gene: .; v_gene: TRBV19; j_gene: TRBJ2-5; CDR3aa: CASSIPRNQETQYF
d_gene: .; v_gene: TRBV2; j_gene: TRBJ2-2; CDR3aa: CASNRFATGELFF
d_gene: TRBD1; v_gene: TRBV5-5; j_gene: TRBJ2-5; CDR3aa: CASSLTGGRFGETQYF
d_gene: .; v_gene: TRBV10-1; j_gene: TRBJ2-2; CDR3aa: CASSESGTGELFF
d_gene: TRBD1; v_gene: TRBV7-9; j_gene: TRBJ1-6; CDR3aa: CASSPGTGRPPLHF
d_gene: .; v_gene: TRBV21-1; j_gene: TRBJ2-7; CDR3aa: CASRDPGTATYEQYF
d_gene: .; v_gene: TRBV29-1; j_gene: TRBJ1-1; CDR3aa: CSVRGGDMGEAFF
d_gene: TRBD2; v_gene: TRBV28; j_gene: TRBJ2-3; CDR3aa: CASSLLAGVTDTQYF
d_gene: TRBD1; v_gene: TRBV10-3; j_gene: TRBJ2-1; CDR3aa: CAIRRQGAYNEQFF
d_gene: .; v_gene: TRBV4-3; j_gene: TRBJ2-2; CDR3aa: CASSQTTGYTGELFF
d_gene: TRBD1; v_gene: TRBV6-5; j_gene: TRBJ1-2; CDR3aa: CASSYDRGEGYTF
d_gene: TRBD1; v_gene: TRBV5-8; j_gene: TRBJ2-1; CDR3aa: CASSQGARHNEQFF
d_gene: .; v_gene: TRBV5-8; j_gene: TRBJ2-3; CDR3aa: CASSLVGVADTQYF
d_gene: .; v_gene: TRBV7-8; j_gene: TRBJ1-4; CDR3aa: CASSSWGGTIAEKLFF
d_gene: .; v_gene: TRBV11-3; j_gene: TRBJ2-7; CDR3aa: CASSPRDSPYEQYF
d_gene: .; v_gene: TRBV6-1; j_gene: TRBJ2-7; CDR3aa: CASSAIGSEQYF
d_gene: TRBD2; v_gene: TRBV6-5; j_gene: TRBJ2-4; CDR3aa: CASGLAGDNSQYF
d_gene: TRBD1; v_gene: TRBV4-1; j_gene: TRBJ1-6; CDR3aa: CASSQDRGTGTGESPLHF
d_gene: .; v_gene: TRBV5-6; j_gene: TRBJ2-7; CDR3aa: CASSFFRNNEQYF
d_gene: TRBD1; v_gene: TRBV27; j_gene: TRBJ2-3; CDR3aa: CASRGTASTDTQYF
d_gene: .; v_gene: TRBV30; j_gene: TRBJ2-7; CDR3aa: CAIHGFGGEQYF
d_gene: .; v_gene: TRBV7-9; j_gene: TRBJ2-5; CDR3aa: CASSSLEWETQYF
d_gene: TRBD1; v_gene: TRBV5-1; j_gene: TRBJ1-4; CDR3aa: CASSLGGQSGRTNEKLFF
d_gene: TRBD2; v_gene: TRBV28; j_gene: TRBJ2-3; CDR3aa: CASEYSASGAPTDTQYF
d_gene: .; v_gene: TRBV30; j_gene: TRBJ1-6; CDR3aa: CAWGPGGASLHF
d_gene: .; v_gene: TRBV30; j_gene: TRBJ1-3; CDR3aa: CAWREQGGGNTIYF
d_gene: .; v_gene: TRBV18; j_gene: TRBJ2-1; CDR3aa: CASSPTTIHEQFF
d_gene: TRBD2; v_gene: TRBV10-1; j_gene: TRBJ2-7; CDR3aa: CASSEGLAGGGYEQYF
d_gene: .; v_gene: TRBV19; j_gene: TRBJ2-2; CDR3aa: CASSNQGSTGELFF
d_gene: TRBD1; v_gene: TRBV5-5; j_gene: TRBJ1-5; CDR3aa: CASSNRGYSNQPQHF
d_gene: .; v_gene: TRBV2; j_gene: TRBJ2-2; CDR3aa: CASSSSFGELFF
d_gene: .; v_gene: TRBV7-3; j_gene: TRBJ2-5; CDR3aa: CASSLGRGAMGETQYF
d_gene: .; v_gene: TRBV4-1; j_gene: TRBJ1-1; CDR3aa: CASSQVYGGNTEAFF
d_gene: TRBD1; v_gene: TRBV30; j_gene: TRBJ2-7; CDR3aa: CAWTEDRGSHEQYF